This is a list of T cell receptor beta chains from one sample in a study of blood T cell repertoires in COVID-19. Some clones are missing from TCRdb's copy, which holds only in-frame ones; the method was immunoSEQ multiplex PCR. The table records about 110,000 clones, 82% of them present only once. What was sequenced was peripheral blood. These receptors were obtained from a woman aged 55-75 years with acute or convalescent COVID-19. Both conserved end residues are part of each CDR3. D genes are given only for firm matches. Size is stated for part of the rows, as once, few or many counts, or as a class when the clone is expanded.

V,D,J,size,DNA,CDR3
TRBV3-1/TRBV3-2,-,TRBJ1-2,once,TGTGCCAGCAGCCACAGGGAGGGCGATGGCTACACCTTC,CASSHREGDGYTF
TRBV28,TRBD1,TRBJ1-1,-,TGTGCCAGCAGTGGACAGGGGGCGGGCACTGAAGCTTTCTTT,CASSGQGAGTEAFF
TRBV3-1/TRBV3-2,-,TRBJ2-3,-,TGTGCCAGCAGCCAAGATACGCGTTTACCAGATACGCAGTATTTT,CASSQDTRLPDTQYF
TRBV4-3,TRBD2,TRBJ2-5,-,TGCGCCAGCAGCCCGGGACTAGCGGGGGGAAGGATGGAGACCCAGTACTTC,CASSPGLAGGRMETQYF
TRBV11-2,TRBD2,TRBJ2-3,once,TGTGCCAGCAGCAAGCGGACTAGCGGGGGAGGGTTCACAGATACGCAGTATTTT,CASSKRTSGGGFTDTQYF
TRBV5-1,TRBD1,TRBJ1-4,few,TGCGCCAGCAGCTTGGTGGGACAGGATAATGAAAAACTGTTTTTT,CASSLVGQDNEKLFF
TRBV27,TRBD1,TRBJ1-6,-,TGTGCCAGCAGTCGTCGGGACAGGGGGACTAATTCACCCCTCCACTTT,CASSRRDRGTNSPLHF
TRBV4-3,TRBD1,TRBJ1-6,-,TGCGCCAGCAGCTTCCGGGACAGGGGGAATTCACCCCTCCACTTT,CASSFRDRGNSPLHF
TRBV9,-,TRBJ2-1,-,TGTGCCAGCACTAAAGGGAGCTCCTACAATGAGCAGTTCTTC,CASTKGSSYNEQFF
TRBV6-2/TRBV6-3,TRBD2,TRBJ2-1,-,TGTGCCAGCAGTTTCGGGACTAGCGGGGGGAATGAGCAGTTCTTC,CASSFGTSGGNEQFF
TRBV5-6,TRBD1,TRBJ2-1,once,TGTGCCAGCAGCCCTAAGACAGGGGTCTACAATGAGCAGTTCTTC,CASSPKTGVYNEQFF
TRBV7-9,-,TRBJ2-3,-,TGTGCCAGCAGCTTATCGACAGATACGCAGTATTTT,CASSLSTDTQYF
TRBV11-3,-,TRBJ2-3,-,TGTGCCAGCAGCTTAGATACAGCCACACACACAGATACGCAGTATTTT,CASSLDTATHTDTQYF
TRBV28,-,TRBJ1-2,-,TGTGCCAGCAGTTGGGAGCGGGCCATACTAGTTTTAAATAACTATGGCTACACCTTC,CASSWERAILVLNNYGYTF
TRBV30,TRBD1,TRBJ1-1,-,TGTGCCTGGAGAACCGGGACAGGGTACGAGGACACTGAAGCTTTCTTT,CAWRTGTGYEDTEAFF
TRBV5-6,-,TRBJ1-5,-,TGTGCCAGCAGCGCTGGGACACCTTATAGCAATCAGCCCCAGCATTTT,CASSAGTPYSNQPQHF
TRBV7-2,TRBD1,TRBJ1-4,-,TGTGCCGGCAGCTCGACCGGACAGGGGGCTTTTGAAAAACTGTTTTTT,CAGSSTGQGAFEKLFF
TRBV19,TRBD1,TRBJ1-5,-,TGTGCCAGTAGTAGACAGGGAAGGAGCAATCAGCCCCAGCATTTT,CASSRQGRSNQPQHF
TRBV24-1,TRBD1,TRBJ2-7,few,TGTGCCACCGGCCCCCGGGACAGCTACGAGCAGTACTTC,CATGPRDSYEQYF
TRBV5-1,-,TRBJ2-3,-,TGCGCCAGCACCATGTATGTGGGGGGAAGGGAGGATACGCAGTATTTT,CASTMYVGGREDTQYF
TRBV6-1,-,TRBJ2-1,-,TGTGCCAGCAGTGAACCCCCTTACAGTGAGCAGTTCTTC,CASSEPPYSEQFF
TRBV18,TRBD2,TRBJ2-7,-,TGTGCCAGCTCACCGAGAGCTAGCGGGGGGAGTACCTACGAGCAGTACTTC,CASSPRASGGSTYEQYF
TRBV10-3,TRBD1,TRBJ2-7,-,TGTGCCATCAGGGGGACAGGGGGGGCCTACGAGCAGTACTTC,CAIRGTGGAYEQYF
TRBV29-1,TRBD2,TRBJ2-5,-,TGCAGTCTAGCGGGGGGCCACAGTGGAGAGACCCAGTACTTC,CSLAGGHSGETQYF
TRBV3-1/TRBV3-2,TRBD1,TRBJ1-5,-,TGTGCCAGCAGCCGTACAGGGGGCAATAATCAGCCCCAGCATTTT,CASSRTGGNNQPQHF
TRBV24-1,TRBD1,TRBJ1-2,-,TGTGCCACCAGTGAGGGGACAGGGGGGAATGGCTACACCTTC,CATSEGTGGNGYTF
TRBV7-2,TRBD2,TRBJ2-5,-,TGTGCCAGCAGCTTTGGCGGGGGGGCCGGGGAGACCCAGTACTTC,CASSFGGGAGETQYF
TRBV10-3,-,TRBJ2-7,once,TGTGCCATCAGTTCTGGGCCTGCCTACGAGCAGTACTTC,CAISSGPAYEQYF
TRBV6-2/TRBV6-3,TRBD2,TRBJ2-1,-,TGTGCCAGCAGACCTACGGGACTAGCGGGGGGGCCGTATTTGAATGAGCAGTTCTTC,CASRPTGLAGGPYLNEQFF
TRBV7-6,TRBD1,TRBJ2-5,-,TGTGCCAGCAGGTGGGGACAGCAAGAGACCCAGTACTTC,CASRWGQQETQYF
TRBV7-8,TRBD1,TRBJ1-2,-,TGTGCCAGCAGCTTAGGAACACAGGGGGAGGGCTACACCTTC,CASSLGTQGEGYTF
TRBV3-1/TRBV3-2,TRBD2,TRBJ2-1,-,TGTGCCAGCAGCCAACGCGGGGGGGCGTACAATGAGCAGTTCTTC,CASSQRGGAYNEQFF
TRBV11-2,TRBD1,TRBJ1-5,-,TGTGCCAGCAGCTTAGTGACAGGGTCTGAGCAGCCCCAGCATTTT,CASSLVTGSEQPQHF
TRBV5-6,-,TRBJ2-1,-,TGTGCCAGCAGCCCCGATCTTAAAAACAATGAACAGTTCTTC,CASSPDLKNNEQFF
TRBV19,TRBD1,TRBJ1-3,few,TGTGCCAGTAGAAGAACAGGGGGCGGAAACACCATATATTTT,CASRRTGGGNTIYF
TRBV7-9,-,TRBJ1-6,-,TGTGCCAGCAGCTTAGCGCAGGGTCCAAATTCACCCCTCCACTTT,CASSLAQGPNSPLHF
TRBV11-1,TRBD1,TRBJ1-2,-,TGTGCCAGCAGCCTCGGACAGGGGGGTTATGGCTACACCTTC,CASSLGQGGYGYTF
TRBV12-5,-,TRBJ1-4,-,TGTGCTAGTGGTTCTCCGCCAGGTAGAGAAAAACTGTTTTTT,CASGSPPGREKLFF
TRBV19,-,TRBJ2-2,-,TGTGCCAGTAGTAGACAGTCAGGGCGTGGCACCGGGGAGCTGTTTTTT,CASSRQSGRGTGELFF
TRBV6-2/TRBV6-3,-,TRBJ1-5,-,TGTGCCAGCAGTTCGCAGGCTCATCAGCCCCAGCATTTT,CASSSQAHQPQHF
TRBV9,TRBD1,TRBJ1-6,-,TGTGCCAGCAGCGTAGAACCGGGACAGAATTCACCCCTCCACTTT,CASSVEPGQNSPLHF
TRBV30,-,TRBJ1-6,-,TGTGCCTGGAGTGTACTGTCTCGGCAGGTCAATTCACCCCTCCACTTT,CAWSVLSRQVNSPLHF